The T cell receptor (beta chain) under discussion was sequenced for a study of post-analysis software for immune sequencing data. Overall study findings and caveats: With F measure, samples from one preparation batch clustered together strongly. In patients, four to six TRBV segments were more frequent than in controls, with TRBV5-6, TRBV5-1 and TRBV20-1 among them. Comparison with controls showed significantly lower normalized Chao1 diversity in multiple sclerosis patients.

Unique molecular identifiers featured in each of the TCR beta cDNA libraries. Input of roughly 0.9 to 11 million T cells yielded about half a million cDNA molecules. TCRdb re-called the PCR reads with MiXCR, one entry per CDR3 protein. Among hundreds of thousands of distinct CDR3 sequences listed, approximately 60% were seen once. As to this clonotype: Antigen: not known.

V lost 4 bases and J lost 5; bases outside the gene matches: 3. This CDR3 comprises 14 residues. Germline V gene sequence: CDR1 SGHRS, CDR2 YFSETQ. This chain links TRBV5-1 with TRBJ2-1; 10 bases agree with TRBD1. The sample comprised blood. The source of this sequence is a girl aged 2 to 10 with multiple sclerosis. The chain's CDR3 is CASSGTGANNEQFF. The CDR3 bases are TGCGCCAGCAGCGGGACAGGGGCAAACAATGAGCAGTTCTTC.